The 25 T cell receptor beta chains given below trace back to one sample, sequenced in a study of OX40 agonist ivuxolimab in advanced cancers. TCRdb keeps only in-frame clones here, not all; method: immunoSEQ multiplex PCR. The sample has roughly 70,000 clones, 80% to 90% seen once; the top ten hold under 0.75%. The specimen was CD4+ or CD8+ T cells sorted from blood, collected in a trial of the OX40 agonist ivuxolimab. All receptors derive from an adult with an advanced solid tumor such as melanoma, head and neck, liver or kidney cancer.

This clone was observed a single time. In DNA, the CDR3 is TGCGCCAGCAGCCTACAATGGAATTACGAGCAGTACTTC. This codes for CASSLQWNYEQYF. The V call is TRBV5-1, the J call TRBJ2-7; D gene unclear. CDR3 length: 13 residues. V was shortened by 4 bases and J by 4 bases, with 12 bases between the two germline ends. The V gene's germline CDR1 is SGHRS and CDR2 YFSETQ. The whole variable domain, filled in from reference TRBV5-1 and TRBJ2-7, reads KAGVTQTPRYLIKTRGQQVTLSCSPISGHRSVSWYQQTPGQGLQFLFEYFSETQRNKGNFPGRFSGRQFSNSRSEMNVSTLELGDSALYLCASSLQWNYEQYFGPGTRLTVT.

This clone turned up a few times. This sequence joins TRBV6-6 and TRBJ2-7; the match to TRBD1 covers 8 bases. V lost 6 bases, J lost 4 bases, and 8 bases stayed unmatched. The germline gives CDR1 MNHNY, CDR2 SVGAGI (reference sequence). The CDR3 contains 14 residues. The CDR3 spells CASRSSDRAYEQYF. CDR3 sequence (DNA): TGTGCCAGCAGATCTTCGGACAGGGCATACGAGCAGTACTTC.

The chain carries TRBV19 and TRBJ2-5; 10 positions agree with TRBD1. The CDR3 is 12 residues long. Looked up from germline, CDR1 is LNHDA and CDR2 is SQIVND (reference sequence). The trim removed 10 bases at V and 5 bases at J, leaving 4 bases unmatched. CDR3 sequence reads: CATRDRGETQYF. The CDR3 DNA reads TGTGCCACCCGGGACAGGGGTGAGACCCAGTACTTC.

The V and J genes are TRBV4-3 and TRBJ2-7; 7 bases agree with TRBD1. The CDR3 covers 14 residues. The V and J ends lost 7 bases and 2 bases, in that order; junction bases with no gene match: 8. Germline V gene data show CDR1 as LGHNA and CDR2 as YSLEER. The CDR3: CASTPGTEAYEQYF. CDR3 coding DNA: TGCGCCAGCACCCCCGGGACAGAGGCCTACGAGCAGTACTTC.

CDR3 sequence: CASSEARGRGANVLTF. CDR3 DNA: TGTGCCAGCAGTGAAGCGCGGGGGCGAGGGGCCAACGTCCTGACTTTC. This chain uses TRBV6-1 with TRBJ2-6, with D possibly matching TRBD2 (7 bases). Trimming shortened V by 0 bases and J by 4 bases, and 10 bases separated the two germline ends. The CDR3 is 16 residues long. Germline V gene sequence: CDR1 MNHNS, CDR2 SASEGT.

The gene calls are TRBV5-1 and TRBJ1-4; D is ambiguous. Deletions cut 4 bases from V and 5 bases from J, with 12 bases between. The CDR3 is 14 residues long. Germline V gene lookup returns CDR1 SGHRS and CDR2 YFSETQ. CDR3 in amino acids: CASSLSAGNEKLFF. DNA of the CDR3: TGCGCCAGCAGCCTATCGGCCGGGAATGAAAAACTGTTTTTT.

V gene TRBV11-2 combines with J gene TRBJ1-1; D is possibly TRBD1 (6 bases). CDR3 length equals 14 residues. The germline V gene has CDR1 SGHAT and CDR2 FQNNGV. V gave up 3 bases and J gave up 4 bases, with 12 bases separating them. As DNA, the CDR3 is TGTGCCAGCAGCTTTACAGGGAGGGGCACTGAAGCTTTCTTT. The encoded protein is CASSFTGRGTEAFF.

This chain links TRBV19 with TRBJ1-2; 8 bases agree with TRBD1. Germline values: CDR1 LNHDA, CDR2 SQIVND (reference sequence). The ends lost 5 bases at V and 8 bases at J; junction bases unmatched: 10. The CDR3 runs to 14 residues. CDR3 sequence reads: CASSLDREVKGYTF. CDR3 coding DNA: TGTGCCAGTAGTTTGGACAGGGAGGTAAAAGGCTACACCTTC.

The genes are TRBV6-5 and TRBJ2-5; TRBD1 is a possible D gene (6 bases). The length of the CDR3 is 16 residues. Germline V gene sequence: CDR1 MNHEY, CDR2 SVGAGI. V gave up 2 bases and J gave up 2 bases, with 15 bases separating them. CDR3 amino acids: CASSYGDKALQETQYF. The CDR3 DNA reads as TGTGCCAGCAGTTACGGGGACAAGGCGTTACAAGAGACCCAGTACTTC.

The rearrangement uses TRBV5-1 and TRBJ2-2, with no clear D. Per the germline V gene, CDR1 is SGHRS and CDR2 is YFSETQ. V was pared by 4 bases and J by 2 bases, with 3 bases between. CDR3 length equals 12 residues. Here the CDR3 reads CASSLNTGELFF. CDR3 sequence (DNA): TGCGCCAGCAGCCTCAACACCGGGGAGCTGTTTTTT.

This sequence joins TRBV5-6 and TRBJ2-1; D is perhaps TRBD1 (5 bases). The CDR3 runs 13 residues. The V and J ends lost 5 bases and 4 bases respectively, with 10 bases between them. Germline V gives CDR1 SGHDT, CDR2 YYEEEE. CDR3 in DNA: TGTGCCAGCAGATACGACAGATACAATGAGCAGTTCTTC. Translated, it gives CASRYDRYNEQFF.

V usage is TRBV28 and J usage is TRBJ1-2, with 7 nucleotides matching TRBD1. Germline-derived CDR1 and CDR2 are MDHEN and SYDVKM. J was trimmed by 3 bases and V by 6 bases; bases with no gene match: 4. The CDR3 is 13 residues long. The CDR3 is CASRPGTDYGYTF. The CDR3 coding sequence is TGTGCCAGCAGGCCCGGGACAGACTATGGCTACACCTTC.

The V gene is TRBV4-1, the J gene TRBJ2-2; 7 bases match TRBD2. This CDR3 is built from 18 residues. Trimming removed 2 bases from V and 2 bases from J; junction bases left unmatched: 11. Germline CDR1 reads MGHRA; CDR2 reads YSYEKL. The CDR3 is CASSQLGLRGDNTGELFF. The CDR3 region has the DNA TGCGCCAGCAGCCAATTAGGGTTACGGGGGGATAACACCGGGGAGCTGTTTTTT.

The chain joins TRBV30 to TRBJ2-5; 7 bases map to TRBD1. Trimming at V came to 2 bases and at J to 5 bases, leaving 17 bases not matched to a gene. The CDR3 runs to 17 residues. Germline V gene data show CDR1 as GTSNPN and CDR2 as SVGIG (reference sequence). The CDR3 sequence is CAWSKLRGRGYRETQYF. CDR3 in DNA: TGTGCCTGGAGTAAATTACGGGGCAGGGGGTACCGGGAGACCCAGTACTTC.

This clone was detected once. The junction shows a germline mismatch at one end, possibly a read error. The chain combines TRBV7-7 with TRBJ2-5, with D possibly TRBD2 on 6 matching bases. Germline values: CDR1 SSHAT, CDR2 FNYEAQ (reference sequence). The CDR3 consists of 15 residues. The CDR3 nucleotides read TGTGCTAGCAGCTTAGCGAGAGGAGGGCCAGAGACCCAGTACTTC. This codes for CASSLARGGPETQYF. Filled out from reference TRBV7-7 and TRBJ2-5, the complete variable domain reads GAGVSQSPRYKVTKRGQDVTLRCDPISSHATLYWYQQALGQGPEFLTYFNYEAQPDKSGLPSDRFSAERPEGSISTLTIQRTEQRDSAMYRCASSLARGGPETQYFGPGTRLLVL.

The rearrangement joins TRBV6-5 to TRBJ2-4; weak D call: TRBD2 (7 bases). From germline, CDR1 is MNHEY and CDR2 SVGAGI. Trimming cost V 3 bases and J 7 bases, with 13 bases left between them. This CDR3 comprises 14 residues. Here the CDR3 reads CASSYAGAENIQYF. CDR3 coding DNA: TGTGCCAGCAGTTATGCGGGGGCTGAGAACATTCAGTACTTC.

This clone was picked up one time. The rearrangement uses TRBV19 and TRBJ1-2; unclear D gene. CDR3 length: 14 amino acids. Germline CDR1 reads LNHDA; CDR2 reads SQIVND (reference sequence). V lost 8 bases, J lost 5 bases, and 18 bases lay in between. The CDR3 DNA sequence: TGTGCCAGTGGCCTGAGGTCGGGCCTATATGGCTACACCTTC. Its translation is CASGLRSGLYGYTF.

The chain uses TRBV30 and TRBJ2-1; 11 positions agree with TRBD2. The ends lost 7 bases at V and 4 bases at J; junction bases unmatched: 6. The CDR3 runs to 14 residues. Germline assignment: CDR1 GTSNPN and CDR2 SVGIG (reference sequence). CDR3 nucleotides: TGTGCCTACTCCGGGACTAGCGGATACAATGAGCAGTTCTTC. Its translation: CAYSGTSGYNEQFF.

The chain is built from TRBV19 and TRBJ1-5, with a weak D call TRBD1 (5 bases). Germline CDR1 LNHDA, CDR2 SQIVND (reference sequence). V lost 7 bases, J lost 2 bases, and 15 bases lay in between. The CDR3 length is 15 residues. The CDR3 region is CASKGLQVGNQPQHF. Here the CDR3 DNA reads TGTGCCAGTAAGGGCCTACAGGTTGGCAATCAGCCCCAGCATTTT.

DNA for the CDR3: TGTGCCAGCACCCACAGGGACGGCTATGGCTACACCTTC. This translates into CASTHRDGYGYTF. This sequence joins TRBV6-5 and TRBJ1-2; D possibly corresponds to TRBD1 (6 bases). Looked up from germline, CDR1 is MNHEY and CDR2 is SVGAGI. The CDR3 contains 13 residues. The germline V and J ends were trimmed by 7 bases and 4 bases, with 13 bases remaining between them.

The sample holds a few counts of this clone. The chain is built from TRBV19 and TRBJ1-1; D not resolved. Germline values: CDR1 LNHDA, CDR2 SQIVND (reference sequence). Trimming left V 3 bases short and J 3 bases short, with 8 bases between. The CDR3 contains 13 residues. The CDR3 is CASSMLPHTEAFF. The CDR3 DNA is TGTGCCAGTAGTATGCTCCCCCACACTGAAGCTTTCTTT.

The rearrangement joins TRBV6-5 to TRBJ1-2, with no clear D. The CDR3 has 15 amino acids. In germline, CDR1 is MNHEY, CDR2 SVGAGI. Deletions cut 6 bases from V and 1 base from J, with 15 bases between. CDR3 residues: CASSTEQFINYGYTF. CDR3 DNA: TGTGCCAGCAGCACAGAACAGTTCATTAACTATGGCTACACCTTC.

The CDR3 DNA is TGTGCCAGCAGCCCGTTTAGGGATAGCGGGAGCTACGAGCAGTACTTC. This translates into CASSPFRDSGSYEQYF. This chain connects TRBV7-8 to TRBJ2-7, with 9 positions matching TRBD2. Germline V gene data show CDR1 as SGHVS and CDR2 as FQNEAQ. CDR3 size: 16 residues. V was clipped by 5 bases and J by 3 bases; unmatched bases: 11.

V gene TRBV5-6 combines with J gene TRBJ2-1; D tentatively fits TRBD1 or TRBD2 (5 bases each). This CDR3 is built from 15 residues. Germline-derived CDR1 and CDR2 are SGHDT and YYEEEE. The V gene lost 0 bases and the J gene lost 5 bases, with 12 bases spanning the gap. The CDR3 DNA reads as TGTGCCAGCAGCTTGGAGAGGGGTTACCACAATGAGCAGTTCTTC. It is translated as CASSLERGYHNEQFF.

The chain couples TRBV15 to TRBJ1-1; D is unclear. Germline CDR1 reads LNHNV; CDR2 reads YYDKDF (reference sequence). The CDR3 covers 14 residues. With 1 base removed from V and 1 base from J, the gap between germline ends came to 7 bases. The DNA of the CDR3 is TGTGCCACCAGCAGAGTGGTACAGAACACTGAAGCTTTCTTT. This translates into CATSRVVQNTEAFF.